The rows below give T cell receptor beta chains drawn from one sample of a study of blood T cells in healthy people across ages. TCRdb used MiXCR to reprocess the 5' RACE reads, holding one entry per CDR3 protein. Among 1.5 million to 2 million distinct CDR3 sequences listed, about 50% were seen once. Sequenced: blood. The receptors come from a woman aged 40 to 50 in good health. The CDR3 runs from the conserved cysteine through the conserved F or W. D genes are given only for firm matches. The size field is filled for only some rows; it gives once, few, many or a size class.

D gene | J gene | clone size | V gene | CDR3 DNA | CDR3 protein
NA | TRBJ1-1 | NA | TRBV5-1 | TGCGCCAGCAGCCCCGAAAGCAGGAACACTGAAGCTTTCTTT | CASSPESRNTEAFF
TRBD1 | TRBJ2-1 | NA | TRBV5-6 | TGTGCCAGCAGCTGGACAGGGGTTTGGGACAATGAGCAGTTCTTC | CASSWTGVWDNEQFF
NA | TRBJ2-1 | NA | TRBV5-1 | TGCGCCAGCAGCTTGGAGGGGGATACCTACAATGAGCAGTTCTTC | CASSLEGDTYNEQFF
TRBD2 | TRBJ2-1 | NA | TRBV2 | TGTGCCAGCAGTGTAGCTAGCGGATACAATGAGCAGTTCTTC | CASSVASGYNEQFF
TRBD1 | TRBJ2-7 | few | TRBV28 | TGTGCCAGCAGTGCAGGGGGCTCACCCTCCTACGAGCAGTACTTC | CASSAGGSPSYEQYF
NA | TRBJ2-3 | NA | TRBV7-9 | TGTGCCAGCGGCCGGGGGAATACGCAGTATTTT | CASGRGNTQYF
TRBD1 | TRBJ2-7 | NA | TRBV2 | TGTGTCAGCCTAGGGACAGCCTACGAGCAGTACTTC | CVSLGTAYEQYF
NA | TRBJ2-3 | NA | TRBV7-6 | TGTGCCAGCAGCTCAACCTGGAATACGCAGTATTTT | CASSSTWNTQYF
TRBD1 | TRBJ2-1 | NA | TRBV12-3/TRBV12-4 | TGTGCCAGCAGTCCCCGGGACAGGGGACTCCATGAGCAGTTCTTC | CASSPRDRGLHEQFF
TRBD1 | TRBJ1-2 | NA | TRBV20-1 | TGCAGTGCTAGAGAAGACAGGGGTGGCTACACCTTC | CSAREDRGGYTF
NA | TRBJ2-7 | NA | TRBV7-2 | TGTGCCAGCAGCTCTAGGGGGGGTGTGATCGAGCAGTACTTC | CASSSRGGVIEQYF
NA | TRBJ2-7 | NA | TRBV6-5 | TGTGCCAGCAGTTACTCGAGGAGCTCCTACAATGAGCAGTACTTC | CASSYSRSSYNEQYF
TRBD2 | TRBJ2-3 | few | TRBV20-1 | TGCAGTGCTAGAGTCGGGACTAGCGGACATACGCAGTATTTT | CSARVGTSGHTQYF
TRBD2 | TRBJ2-3 | many | TRBV2 | TGTGCCAGCAGTGAAGTTAGCGGGGCTACAGATACGCAGTATTTT | CASSEVSGATDTQYF
TRBD2 | TRBJ2-5 | few | TRBV20-1 | TGCAGTGCTAGCGGGGGGTGGTACCAAGAGACCCAGTACTTC | CSASGGWYQETQYF
NA | TRBJ2-5 | many | TRBV21-1 | TGTGCCAGCAGCAAATACAGGGCCCAAGAGACCCAGTACTTC | CASSKYRAQETQYF
NA | TRBJ2-1 | few | TRBV6-6 | TGTGCCAGCAGTTACGGGCAGGGTGATGAGCAGTTCTTC | CASSYGQGDEQFF
TRBD2 | TRBJ2-3 | NA | TRBV7-8 | TGTGTCAGCAGCGTACCTAGCGGGGTATACGGTACGCAGTATTTT | CVSSVPSGVYGTQYF
NA | TRBJ2-7 | few | TRBV28 | TGTGCCAGCAGTTTCACTTCCGGGACACCCTCCTACGAGCAGTACTTC | CASSFTSGTPSYEQYF
NA | TRBJ2-1 | NA | TRBV20-1 | TGCAGTGCTAGAGCCCTTCAGGAGGGGTACAATGAGCAGTTCTTC | CSARALQEGYNEQFF
NA | TRBJ2-3 | NA | TRBV25-1 | TGTGCCAGCAGTGACGCAGGGGCTAGCACAGATACGCAGTATTTT | CASSDAGASTDTQYF
NA | TRBJ2-1 | many | TRBV12-3/TRBV12-4 | TGTGCCAGCAGGGAAGCGGGTGAGCAGTTCTTC | CASREAGEQFF
TRBD2 | TRBJ2-7 | NA | TRBV20-1 | TGCAGTGCCAGGGGACTAGCGGATTACGAGCAGTACTTC | CSARGLADYEQYF
NA | TRBJ1-1 | few | TRBV12-3/TRBV12-4 | TGTGCCAGCATCCAGGACGACACTGAAGCTTTCTTT | CASIQDDTEAFF
NA | TRBJ2-2 | once | TRBV7-2 | TGTGCCAGCAGCTCGTTGTACACCGGGGAGCTGTTTTTT | CASSSLYTGELFF
TRBD1 | TRBJ2-5 | NA | TRBV12-3/TRBV12-4 | TGTGCCAGCAATTTGGGGACGTTTAGACAGGGGAAAGAGACCCAGTACTTC | CASNLGTFRQGKETQYF
TRBD2 | TRBJ2-1 | NA | TRBV20-1 | TGCAGTGCTAGAGGGGACTATGAGAACAATGAGCAGTTCTTC | CSARGDYENNEQFF
TRBD2 | TRBJ2-3 | NA | TRBV7-9 | TGTGCCAGCAGCTTAACTAGCGGGGGACGTAATCCGGCAGATACGCAGTATTTT | CASSLTSGGRNPADTQYF
NA | TRBJ1-4 | NA | TRBV6-5 | TGTGCCAGCAGTCATACAGGGCTTGCAACTAATGAAAAACTGTTTTTT | CASSHTGLATNEKLFF
NA | TRBJ2-5 | few | TRBV4-2 | TGTGCCAGCAGCCAAGGGGACGGAGTCCAAGAGACCCAGTACTTC | CASSQGDGVQETQYF
NA | TRBJ2-1 | NA | TRBV7-2 | TGTGCCAGCAGCTTAGTAGGGGGCGGGACTGGCTCTCACAATGAGCAGTTCTTC | CASSLVGGGTGSHNEQFF
TRBD1 | TRBJ2-1 | few | TRBV7-2 | TGTGCCAGCAGCCTGAGGACAGGGGAAATATGCGGCCCCTACAATGAGCAGTTCTTC | CASSLRTGEICGPYNEQFF
NA | TRBJ2-1 | NA | TRBV3-1 | TGTGCCAGCAGCCAAGATCAGTGGGAGTTCTTC | CASSQDQWEFF
TRBD2 | TRBJ2-3 | NA | TRBV12-3/TRBV12-4 | TGTGCCAGCAGTGGACTAGGACCTACAGATACGCAGTATTTT | CASSGLGPTDTQYF
NA | TRBJ1-1 | NA | TRBV7-2 | TGTGCCAGCGCCCGATCCCGGTTCCGAGAGACTAACACTGAAGCTTTCTTT | CASARSRFRETNTEAFF
NA | TRBJ2-4 | NA | TRBV6-1 | TGTGCCAGCAGGGGGGTATACGGGGCAAGCCCCCGAGAGCAGTACTTC | CASRGVYGASPREQYF
NA | TRBJ2-5 | few | TRBV11-2 | TGTGCCAGCACCGTAAGCGGACAGCAAGGGACCCAGTACTTC | CASTVSGQQGTQYF
TRBD1 | TRBJ2-7 | many | TRBV20-1 | TGCAGTGCTAGAGGGGACAGGGGGTACGAGCAGTACTTC | CSARGDRGYEQYF
NA | TRBJ1-2 | many | TRBV20-1 | TGCAGTGCTAGGGGGGCAGCCGATAACTATGGCTACACCTTC | CSARGAADNYGYTF
NA | TRBJ1-2 | few | TRBV7-8 | TGTGCCAGCAGCCTCCGCTCAGCCACATTGGATATGGGCTACACCTTC | CASSLRSATLDMGYTF
TRBD1 | TRBJ2-6 | few | TRBV6-2/TRBV6-3 | TGTGCCAGCAGTTACTCGCCGGGACAGGGGTTCCCTGGGGCCAACGTCCTGACTTTC | CASSYSPGQGFPGANVLTF
NA | TRBJ2-3 | NA | TRBV7-2 | TGTGCCAGCAGCTTTACAGGGAGGGGGGGCACAGATACGCAGTATTTT | CASSFTGRGGTDTQYF
TRBD2 | TRBJ2-1 | NA | TRBV6-6 | TGTGCCAGCACCCGGACTAGCGAGATTTATCATGAGCAGTTCTTC | CASTRTSEIYHEQFF
NA | TRBJ2-5 | few | TRBV20-1 | TGCAGTGCTAGTCGCAGCGAGGCGTCGCAAGAGACCCAGTACTTC | CSASRSEASQETQYF
NA | TRBJ2-5 | NA | TRBV12-3/TRBV12-4 | TGTGCCAGCAGCCCCTGGGAGGGGGGAACAGAGACCCAGTACTTC | CASSPWEGGTETQYF
NA | TRBJ1-2 | few | TRBV25-1 | TGTGCCAGCAGTGAATGGGGGGCCCTCTATGGCTACACCTTC | CASSEWGALYGYTF
NA | TRBJ2-7 | NA | TRBV5-6 | TGTGCCAGCAGCTTTGGGGGAAGTATGTACTTC | CASSFGGSMYF
TRBD2 | TRBJ2-7 | few | TRBV10-2 | TGCGCCAGCAGCGGGACTAGCGGTCTCTACGAGCAGTACTTC | CASSGTSGLYEQYF
NA | TRBJ1-4 | NA | TRBV29-1 | TGCAGCGTTGGTCCGGACAGTGAAAAACTGTTTTTT | CSVGPDSEKLFF
TRBD2 | TRBJ2-5 | NA | TRBV7-2 | TGTGCCAGCGGCCCGACTAGCATGGAGACCCAGTACTTC | CASGPTSMETQYF
NA | TRBJ2-5 | NA | TRBV5-1 | TGCGCCAGCAGCTCGGGGACGAATTACCAAGAGACCCAGTACTTC | CASSSGTNYQETQYF
NA | TRBJ2-1 | few | TRBV28 | TGTGCCAGCAGCGCCGCCGGGGCACAATACAATGAGCAGTTCTTC | CASSAAGAQYNEQFF
NA | TRBJ2-3 | NA | TRBV7-2 | TGTGCCAGCAGCTTGGTTGGGAAGCACACAGATACGCAGTATTTT | CASSLVGKHTDTQYF
NA | TRBJ2-1 | few | TRBV7-2 | TGTGCCAGCAGCTTAAGTATTGGGCAGGTGGCCGGTTTCAATGAGCAGTTCTTC | CASSLSIGQVAGFNEQFF
NA | TRBJ2-1 | once | TRBV20-1 | TGCAGTGCTAGAGATTGGTCCCCCGACAGAAAAACGTTCTTC | CSARDWSPDRKTFF